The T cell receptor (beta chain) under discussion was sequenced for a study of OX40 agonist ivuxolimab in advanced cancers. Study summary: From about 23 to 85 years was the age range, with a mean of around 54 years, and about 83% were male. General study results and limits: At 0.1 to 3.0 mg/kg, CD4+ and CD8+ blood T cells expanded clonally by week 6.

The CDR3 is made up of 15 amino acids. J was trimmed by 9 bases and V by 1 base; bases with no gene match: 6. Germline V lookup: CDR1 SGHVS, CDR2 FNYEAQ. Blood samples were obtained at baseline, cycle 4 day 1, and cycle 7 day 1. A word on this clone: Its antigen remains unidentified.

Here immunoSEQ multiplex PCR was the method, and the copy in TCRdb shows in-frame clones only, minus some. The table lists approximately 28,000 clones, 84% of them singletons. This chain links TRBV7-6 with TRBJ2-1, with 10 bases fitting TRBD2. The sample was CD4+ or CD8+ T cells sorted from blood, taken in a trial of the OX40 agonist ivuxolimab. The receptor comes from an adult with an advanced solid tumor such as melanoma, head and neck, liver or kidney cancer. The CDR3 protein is CASSLGSGGAGEQFF. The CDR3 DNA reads TGTGCCAGCAGCTTAGGGAGCGGGGGGGCAGGTGAGCAGTTCTTC.